What follows describes a single T cell receptor beta chain. What it binds is not known. The data were produced by immunoSEQ multiplex PCR, yet TCRdb's version contains in-frame clones alone and is incomplete. This table holds some 67,000 clones, about 94% found once. This entry comes from a study of cytomegalovirus exposure and HLA in healthy donors. Study outcomes and limitations: Most TCR sequences were seen very rarely across donors, but some public TCRs occurred in many.

With 4 bases clipped from V and 3 bases from J, the junction kept 6 bases outside the gene matches. This CDR3 has 15 amino acids. CDR1 and CDR2 (germline): SGHAT, FQNNGV. The chain links TRBV11-2 to TRBJ2-1; 7 positions match TRBD2. The TCR sequence derives from a woman younger than 30 in good health and CMV-seronegative. What was sequenced was PBMCs. The CDR3 nucleotides read TGTGCCAGCAGCTCCGAGCGGGGACTCTACAATGAGCAGTTCTTC. Its translation: CASSSERGLYNEQFF.